This TCR beta chain was captured by sequencing in a study of T cell responses to AZD1222 COVID-19 vaccine. Study results and caveats: Spike-specific TCR repertoires showed rising breadth and depth after two AZD1222 doses. Baseline serostatus was positive in only a handful of AZD1222 recipients.

CDR1 is SEHNR and CDR2 is FQNEAQ in the germline V gene (reference sequence). The ends were cut back, 5 bases at V and 6 bases at J, with 8 bases in the middle. The CDR3 is 12 residues long. Concerning this clone: Its antigen is as yet unknown.

Repertoires were generated with immunoSEQ multiplex PCR, while TCRdb's copy carries only in-frame clones and drops some. The sample has 150,000 to 200,000 clones, almost 95% seen once. The sample consisted of peripheral blood, taken on day 0 of AZD1222 vaccination. The J gene is TRBJ2-1, the V gene TRBV7-9, with D possibly TRBD1 on 5 matching bases. The clonotype comes from an adult in good health. The CDR3 protein is CASSGAFNEQFF. In DNA, the CDR3 is TGTGCCAGCAGCGGGGCTTTCAATGAGCAGTTCTTC.